This entry lists 22 T cell receptor beta chains sequenced from one sample in a study of lymphopenia after photon versus proton radiotherapy. Sequenced by immunoSEQ multiplex PCR; TCRdb stores in-frame clones only, minus some. The data show tens of thousands of clones, with over 80% seen just once and 10% to 12% held by the top ten. The starting material was peripheral blood, obtained from a patient treated with proton-based radiotherapy. Receptors were obtained from a man older than 75 with esophageal cancer.

The chain carries TRBV30 and TRBJ2-7; D is unresolved. The V end lost 2 bases, the J end lost 0 bases, and 11 bases lay between the germline ends. The germline CDR1 and CDR2 sequences are GTSNPN and SVGIG (reference sequence). The CDR3 runs 14 residues. The CDR3 nucleotides are TGTGCCTGGAGTCCGTCGGGCCGCTCCTACGAGCAGTACTTC. Translation: CAWSPSGRSYEQYF.

V is TRBV5-6 and J is TRBJ2-1, with D possibly being TRBD1 (7 bases). The length of the CDR3 is 15 residues. Germline CDR1 and CDR2: SGHDT and YYEEEE. V lost 4 bases, J lost 8 bases, and 19 bases lay in between. The CDR3 here is CASSPGGNLLHEQFF. Written as DNA, the CDR3 is TGTGCCAGCAGCCCAGGGGGGAACCTGCTGCATGAGCAGTTCTTC.

V gene TRBV10-2 combines with J gene TRBJ1-4; TRBD1 is a possible D gene (6 bases). The CDR3 extends over 15 amino acids. Germline CDR1 reads WSHSY; CDR2 reads SAAADI. With 4 bases removed from V and 0 bases from J, the gap between germline ends came to 9 bases. The CDR3 loop is CASSVRGATNEKLFF. In DNA, the CDR3 is TGCGCCAGCAGTGTGAGGGGGGCAACTAATGAAAAACTGTTTTTT.

The rearrangement links TRBV6-1 to TRBJ1-1, with D unclear. The CDR3 is 11 amino acids. With 2 bases removed from V and 11 bases from J, the gap between germline ends came to 9 bases. CDR1 and CDR2 (germline): MNHNS, SASEGT. The CDR3 region has the DNA TGTGCCAGCAGTGAAATGTGGTTGGCTTTCTTT. Its protein product is CASSEMWLAFF.

This chain connects TRBV5-5 to TRBJ2-2; 8 nucleotides match TRBD1. Germline V gives CDR1 SGHKS, CDR2 YYEKEE (reference sequence). The J segment lost 4 bases and the V segment lost 2 bases, leaving 4 bases of the junction unmatched. This CDR3 region has 15 residues. The CDR3 DNA is TGTGCCAGCAGCTTAGGACAGGGAAGCACCGGGGAGCTGTTTTTT. Its translation is CASSLGQGSTGELFF. Based on the CDR3 plus reference TRBV5-5 and TRBJ2-2, the full variable domain is DAGVTQSPTHLIKTRGQQVTLRCSPISGHKSVSWYQQVLGQGPQFIFQYYEKEERGRGNFPDRFSARQFPNYSSELNVNALLLGDSALYLCASSLGQGSTGELFFGEGSRLTVL.

The chain has TRBV7-2 and TRBJ2-7; 7 nucleotides match TRBD1. Germline V CDR1 and CDR2: SGHTA, FQGNSA. The CDR3 length is 14 residues. The V and J ends lost 1 base and 3 bases, in that order; junction bases with no gene match: 3. CDR3 nucleotides: TGTGCCAGCAGCTTAGTGACAGGGAGCTACGAGCAGTACTTC. Residues: CASSLVTGSYEQYF.

The CDR3: CASSVDHLSFSETQYF. The CDR3 DNA follows: TGTGCCAGCAGCGTAGACCACCTTTCTTTTTCGGAGACCCAGTACTTC. This chain links TRBV9 with TRBJ2-5; D unresolved. This CDR3 has 16 residues. Per germline, CDR1 SGDLS and CDR2 YYNGEE. Between the trimmed V and J ends, which lost 0 bases and 5 bases, there was a span of 17 bases.

The chain links TRBV11-2 to TRBJ2-7, with TRBD1 matching 7 bases. The V and J ends lost 5 bases and 3 bases, in that order; junction bases with no gene match: 4. The CDR3 spans 13 residues. Germline loops: CDR1 SGHAT, CDR2 FQNNGV. The CDR3 here is CASSIGQVYEQYF. CDR3 DNA sequence: TGTGCCAGCAGCATCGGACAGGTCTACGAGCAGTACTTC.

V is TRBV7-8 and J is TRBJ1-5; 8 bases fit TRBD1. J was trimmed by 5 bases and V by 5 bases; bases with no gene match: 5. Germline V gene sequence: CDR1 SGHVS, CDR2 FQNEAQ. CDR3 length equals 14 residues. The CDR3 sequence is CASSRGTGDQPQHF. The CDR3 DNA reads TGTGCCAGCAGCCGGGGGACAGGCGATCAGCCCCAGCATTTT.

This clone was seen only a few times. V is TRBV27 and J is TRBJ2-1; 9 bases match TRBD1. J gave up 9 bases and V 6 bases, and 6 bases lay outside the gene matches. Germline values: CDR1 MNHEY, CDR2 SMNVEV (reference sequence). The CDR3 has 13 amino acids. The CDR3 is CASRRQGEAEQFF. CDR3 DNA: TGTGCCAGCAGGAGACAGGGGGAGGCTGAGCAGTTCTTC.

The J gene is TRBJ1-1, the V gene TRBV12-5; D might be TRBD1 (6 bases). This CDR3 region has 13 residues. With 0 bases removed from V and 11 bases from J, the gap between germline ends came to 13 bases. The V gene's germline CDR1 is LGHNT and CDR2 FRNRAP. Here the CDR3 DNA reads TGTGCTAGTGGTTTGGTCGCAACAGGGACGGCTTTCTTT. It is translated as CASGLVATGTAFF.

V gene TRBV5-1 combines with J gene TRBJ2-7; 7 bases agree with TRBD1. The CDR3 consists of 14 residues. V was clipped by 0 bases and J by 5 bases; unmatched bases: 5. Per the germline V gene, CDR1 is SGHRS and CDR2 is YFSETQ. As DNA, the CDR3 is TGCGCCAGCAGCTTGGACAGGGGTAGCGACGAGCAGTACTTC. Translating it yields CASSLDRGSDEQYF. Full variable domain (rest looked up from reference TRBV5-1 and TRBJ2-7): KAGVTQTPRYLIKTRGQQVTLSCSPISGHRSVSWYQQTPGQGLQFLFEYFSETQRNKGNFPGRFSGRQFSNSRSEMNVSTLELGDSALYLCASSLDRGSDEQYFGPGTRLTVT.

The J gene is TRBJ2-5, the V gene TRBV7-2; weak D call: TRBD2 (6 bases). V was clipped by 1 base and J by 6 bases, with 18 bases between them. The CDR3 runs 16 residues. The germline CDR1 and CDR2 sequences are SGHTA and FQGNSA. The CDR3 is CASSLESRSSVQTQYF. CDR3 sequence (DNA): TGTGCCAGCAGCTTAGAAAGTAGGTCTAGCGTTCAGACCCAGTACTTC. Complete variable domain (other parts from reference TRBV7-2 and TRBJ2-5): GAGVSQSPSNKVTEKGKDVELRCDPISGHTALYWYRQSLGQGLEFLIYFQGNSAPDKSGLPSDRFSAERTGGSVSTLTIQRTQQEDSAVYLCASSLESRSSVQTQYFGPGTRLLVL.

This rearrangement joins TRBV18 to TRBJ1-6; D possibly corresponds to TRBD1 (5 bases). The CDR3 totals 15 residues. V shed 4 bases and J shed 6 bases, with 13 bases lying between them. CDR1 KGHSH and CDR2 LQKENI come from the germline V gene. The CDR3 here is CASSLSGPINSPLHF. CDR3 DNA: TGTGCCAGCTCACTTTCAGGGCCCATTAATTCACCCCTCCACTTT.

The chain couples TRBV6-6 to TRBJ1-6; 7 bases align to TRBD1. Germline CDR1 reads MNHNY; CDR2 reads SVGAGI (reference sequence). The ends lost 2 bases at V and 7 bases at J; junction bases unmatched: 2. The CDR3 is 14 residues long. The CDR3 DNA reads as TGTGCCAGCAGTTACACAGGGGAGAATTCACCCCTCCACTTT. This codes for CASSYTGENSPLHF.

This chain uses TRBV4-2 with TRBJ2-7, with D perhaps being TRBD1 or TRBD2 (5 bases each). The CDR3 has 14 amino acids. The ends were cut back, 3 bases at V and 2 bases at J, with 11 bases in the middle. The V gene's germline CDR1 is LGHNA and CDR2 YNFKEQ. CDR3 sequence reads: CASSHGTQAYEQYF. The CDR3, as DNA: TGTGCCAGCAGCCACGGGACGCAAGCCTACGAGCAGTACTTC.

CDR3 loop: CASSFSGQPQHF. CDR3 nucleotides: TGTGCCAGCAGCTTTTCAGGGCAGCCCCAGCATTTT. The gene calls are TRBV7-2 and TRBJ1-5, with D perhaps matching TRBD1 (5 bases). CDR3 length: 12 residues. Per the germline V gene, CDR1 is SGHTA and CDR2 is FQGNSA. V lost 3 bases, J lost 7 bases, and 7 bases lay in between.

This chain connects TRBV7-9 to TRBJ2-7; a weak D match, TRBD2 (5 bases). The CDR3 extends over 14 amino acids. Trimming pared 5 bases from V and 6 bases from J, leaving 17 bases between. The germline CDR1 and CDR2 sequences are SEHNR and FQNEAQ (reference sequence). The CDR3 coding sequence is TGTGCCAGCAGCCTAGACCTCACTAGTTTCGAGCAGTACTTC. This gives the protein CASSLDLTSFEQYF.

This clone was counted once. CDR3 residues: CASSLRQASGELFF. The CDR3 DNA is TGTGCCAGCAGCTTAAGGCAGGCAAGCGGGGAGCTGTTTTTT. The rearrangement links TRBV9 to TRBJ2-2; D call uncertain. The V gene's germline CDR1 is SGDLS and CDR2 YYNGEE. V was cut by 4 bases and J by 7 bases, with 14 bases left in between. CDR3 length: 14 amino acids. Full variable domain (rest looked up from reference TRBV9 and TRBJ2-2): DSGVTQTPKHLITATGQRVTLRCSPRSGDLSVYWYQQSLDQGLQFLIQYYNGEERAKGNILERFSAQQFPDLHSELNLSSLELGDSALYFCASSLRQASGELFFGEGSRLTVL.

The J gene is TRBJ2-2, the V gene TRBV7-9, with 11 bases lining up with TRBD1. V was pared by 1 base and J by 5 bases, with 6 bases of the junction left unmatched. The CDR3 totals 17 residues. Looked up from germline, CDR1 is SEHNR and CDR2 is FQNEAQ (reference sequence). The CDR3 reads CASSLGGTGGPTGELFF. CDR3 nucleotide sequence: TGTGCCAGCAGCTTAGGTGGGACAGGGGGTCCAACCGGGGAGCTGTTTTTT.

The V and J genes are TRBV7-9 and TRBJ1-2; perhaps TRBD1 as D (6 bases). This CDR3 contains 18 residues. The V end lost 3 bases, the J end lost 2 bases, and 22 bases lay between the germline ends. Germline V gene data show CDR1 as SEHNR and CDR2 as FQNEAQ (reference sequence). The CDR3 DNA sequence: TGTGCCAGCAGCTTTAGGACATCTCAGGGGACTACGAACTATGGCTACACCTTC. Residues: CASSFRTSQGTTNYGYTF.

This chain links TRBV30 with TRBJ2-7; 8 nucleotides match TRBD1. CDR1 and CDR2 (germline): GTSNPN, SVGIG (reference sequence). V lost 0 bases and J lost 6; bases outside the gene matches: 1. The CDR3 runs 12 residues. The CDR3 protein is CAWSVQGVEQYF. Here the CDR3 DNA reads TGTGCCTGGAGTGTACAGGGGGTCGAGCAGTACTTC. Supplemented by reference TRBV30 and TRBJ2-7, the full variable domain reads SQTIHQWPATLVQPVGSPLSLECTVEGTSNPNLYWYRQAAGRGLQLLFYSVGIGQISSEVPQNLSASRPQDRQFILSSKKLLLSDSGFYLCAWSVQGVEQYFGPGTRLTVT.